This entry lists 31 T cell receptor beta chains sequenced from one sample in a study of Ad26.COV2.S vaccination and SARS-CoV-2 variants. Treatment denoted: roughly 20 received Ad26.COV2.S at low or high dose, single or two shots; several received placebo; per-sample allocation not given. Specimens were obtained on day 63 following the first vaccine or placebo injection. Only in-frame clones appear in the TCRdb table, and some are missing; sequencing was by immunoSEQ multiplex PCR. Of about 680,000 clones listed, roughly 90% were seen once; the top ten hold 1.5%. Material: peripheral blood, obtained in a trial of Ad26.COV2.S vaccine versus placebo. The receptors were gathered from a person aged 18-60 years who received the Ad26.COV2.S COVID-19 vaccine or a placebo.

This chain uses TRBV6-2 or TRBV6-3 with TRBJ2-3; a possible D gene is TRBD2 (7 bases). Trimming left V 6 bases short and J 4 bases short, with 20 bases between. Per germline, CDR1 MNHEY and CDR2 SVGEGT. The CDR3 has 16 residues. CDR3 in amino acids: CASSLRGGGLADTQYF. CDR3 coding DNA: TGTGCCAGCAGCCTAAGGGGGGGCGGTTTGGCAGATACGCAGTATTTT.

V is TRBV5-1 and J is TRBJ2-1; 10 nucleotides line up with TRBD2. The V and J ends lost 4 bases and 0 bases, in that order; junction bases with no gene match: 10. This CDR3 is built from 18 residues. The germline V gene encodes CDR1 SGHRS and CDR2 YFSETQ. The CDR3 is CASSPWLAGDSSYNEQFF. CDR3 sequence (DNA): TGCGCCAGCAGCCCTTGGCTAGCGGGGGATAGCTCCTACAATGAGCAGTTCTTC.

The rearrangement uses TRBV6-6 and TRBJ1-5; D is uncertain. Trimming pared 6 bases from V and 6 bases from J, leaving 9 bases between. The CDR3 covers 12 residues. Germline assignment: CDR1 MNHNY and CDR2 SVGAGI (reference sequence). The CDR3 spells CASSSSGQPQHF. For the CDR3, the DNA is TGTGCCAGCAGCTCTTCCGGTCAGCCCCAGCATTTT.

The chain couples TRBV19 to TRBJ1-2, with a tentative D call TRBD1 (6 bases). Germline-derived CDR1 and CDR2 are LNHDA and SQIVND (reference sequence). The ends were cut back, 1 base at V and 4 bases at J, with 13 bases in the middle. This CDR3 has 15 amino acids. CDR3 amino acids: CASSIVGRQVYGYTF. Here the CDR3 DNA reads TGTGCCAGTAGTATAGTTGGCCGACAGGTCTATGGCTACACCTTC.

A note on this clone: In the same sample, other DNA sequences code for this CDR3. This chain joins TRBV30 and TRBJ2-2; 9 nucleotides agree with TRBD1. Unmatched junction bases numbered 2, after V lost 1 base and J lost 2 bases. The length of the CDR3 is 15 residues. The germline CDR1 and CDR2 sequences are GTSNPN and SVGIG (reference sequence). The CDR3 here is CAWSGGQGNTGELFF. The DNA for the CDR3 is TGTGCCTGGAGTGGGGGACAGGGAAACACCGGGGAGCTGTTTTTT. The complete variable domain, with remaining parts taken from reference TRBV30 and TRBJ2-2, reads SQTIHQWPATLVQPVGSPLSLECTVEGTSNPNLYWYRQAAGRGLQLLFYSVGIGQISSEVPQNLSASRPQDRQFILSSKKLLLSDSGFYLCAWSGGQGNTGELFFGEGSRLTVL.

The CDR3 here is CASSLGSQLNTEAFF. The CDR3 bases are TGTGCCAGCAGCTTGGGAAGTCAGCTTAACACTGAAGCTTTCTTT. The rearrangement uses TRBV5-4 and TRBJ1-1; no firm D call. The CDR3 sequence is 15 residues long. Germline V gene data show CDR1 as SGHNT and CDR2 as YYREEE (reference sequence). V lost 0 bases and J lost 2, with 11 bases in between. The full variable domain, with the rest looked up from reference TRBV5-4 and TRBJ1-1, is ETGVTQSPTHLIKTRGQQVTLRCSSQSGHNTVSWYQQALGQGPQFIFQYYREEENGRGNFPPRFSGLQFPNYSSELNVNALELDDSALYLCASSLGSQLNTEAFFGQGTRLTVV.

The genes are TRBV7-2 and TRBJ2-7, with TRBD2 identical over 9 bases. This CDR3 has 16 amino acids. Germline loops: CDR1 SGHTA, CDR2 FQGNSA. J gave up 4 bases and V 2 bases, and 9 bases lay outside the gene matches. CDR3 region: CASSLFLAGRGYEQYF. Here the CDR3 DNA reads TGTGCCAGCAGCTTATTCCTAGCGGGGAGGGGTTACGAGCAGTACTTC.

The genes are TRBV2 and TRBJ1-1; the D gene is possibly TRBD1 (5 bases). V was cut by 4 bases and J by 1 base, with 16 bases left in between. The CDR3 runs to 16 residues. Germline CDR1 SNHLY, CDR2 FYNNEI. CDR3 coding DNA: TGTGCCAGCAGTGCAAGCGGGGGAGCTCGGAACACTGAAGCTTTCTTT. As protein: CASSASGGARNTEAFF.

V is TRBV18 and J is TRBJ1-2; 7 bases line up with TRBD1. The CDR3 is made up of 13 amino acids. Germline CDR1 is KGHSH and CDR2 is LQKENI. V lost 5 bases, J lost 3 bases, and 3 bases stayed unmatched. This CDR3 reads CASSGQVHYGYTF. CDR3 DNA sequence: TGTGCCAGCTCAGGACAGGTGCACTATGGCTACACCTTC.

This chain links TRBV7-2 with TRBJ2-6, with unresolved D. Germline-derived CDR1 and CDR2 are SGHTA and FQGNSA. V was shortened by 2 bases and J by 0 bases, with 2 bases between the two germline ends. The CDR3 is made up of 14 amino acids. The CDR3 here is CASSLHSGANVLTF. DNA for the CDR3: TGTGCCAGCAGCTTACACTCTGGGGCCAACGTCCTGACTTTC.

This clone appeared a few times. This chain connects TRBV24-1 to TRBJ2-3; 7 bases fit TRBD1. V dropped 9 bases and J dropped 2; count of bases not matched to a gene: 7. Per germline, CDR1 KGHDR and CDR2 SFDVKD. The length of the CDR3 is 14 residues. The CDR3 DNA reads TGTGCCACCGGCCGGGACAGTAACACAGATACGCAGTATTTT. As protein: CATGRDSNTDTQYF.

The chain recombines TRBV29-1 with TRBJ2-2; TRBD2 matches 12 bases. The CDR3 spans 14 residues. Per the germline V gene, CDR1 is SQVTM and CDR2 is ANQGSEA. Losses at the gene ends were 5 bases for V and 6 bases for J; bases not matched to a gene: 4. The CDR3, as DNA: TGCAGCGTTTCTACTAGCGGGAGGTCCGGGGAGCTGTTTTTT. Encoded protein: CSVSTSGRSGELFF.

This clone was observed once. The chain is built from TRBV10-3 and TRBJ2-3, with TRBD2 identical over 14 bases. V was pared by 11 bases and J by 3 bases, with 4 bases of the junction left unmatched. The length of the CDR3 is 14 residues. Germline V CDR1 and CDR2: ENHRY, SYGVKD. In DNA, the CDR3 is TGTGCCGTGGGACTAGCGGGAGTAACAGATACGCAGTATTTT. This sequence encodes CAVGLAGVTDTQYF.

V and J are TRBV10-3 and TRBJ1-2; weak D call: TRBD1 (6 bases). Trimming took off 3 bases at V and 2 bases at J, with 13 bases between the two ends. This CDR3 is built from 15 residues. Germline loops: CDR1 ENHRY, CDR2 SYGVKD. In DNA form, the CDR3 reads TGTGCCATCAGTGATGTTTCAGGACAGAACTATGGCTACACCTTC. It encodes CAISDVSGQNYGYTF.

This clone was counted once. The gene calls are TRBV27 and TRBJ2-7, with D tentatively TRBD1 (6 bases). From germline, CDR1 is MNHEY and CDR2 SMNVEV (reference sequence). Trimming took 3 bases from V and 6 from J, leaving 15 bases between them. The CDR3 consists of 14 residues. DNA for the CDR3: TGTGCCAGCAGTTTTGGGACAATTTCCGCCGAGCAGTACTTC. Translated, it gives CASSFGTISAEQYF.

The chain couples TRBV19 to TRBJ1-2; TRBD1 is a possible D gene (5 bases). This CDR3 is 15 amino acids long. The germline V gene has CDR1 LNHDA and CDR2 SQIVND (reference sequence). V lost 3 bases and J lost 4, with 15 bases in between. CDR3 amino acids: CASSIRAEGIYGYTF. DNA for the CDR3: TGTGCCAGTAGTATTAGGGCGGAGGGGATCTATGGCTACACCTTC.

The chain uses TRBV15 and TRBJ2-3; D remains unclear. The CDR3 has 11 amino acids. Trimming took off 6 bases at V and 4 bases at J, with 5 bases between the two ends. Per germline, CDR1 LNHNV and CDR2 YYDKDF (reference sequence). The DNA for the CDR3 is TGTGCCACCAGGGGGTCAGATACGCAGTATTTT. Its protein is CATRGSDTQYF.

This clone was seen only once. Other DNA sequences of this sample code for an identical CDR3. The chain employs TRBV19 and TRBJ1-4; D is uncertain. V lost 4 bases to trimming and J lost 0 bases, with 6 bases between them. The CDR3 consists of 14 residues. From germline, CDR1 is LNHDA and CDR2 SQIVND (reference sequence). The CDR3 DNA follows: TGTGCCAGTAGTACGGGCGCAACTAATGAAAAACTGTTTTTT. It translates to CASSTGATNEKLFF.

This chain links TRBV6-2 or TRBV6-3 with TRBJ2-1; 7 bases agree with TRBD1. The V gene's germline CDR1 is MNHEY and CDR2 SVGEGT. There are 16 residues in the CDR3. V trimming: 2 bases; J trimming: 3 bases; junction bases outside the gene matches: 7. The CDR3 nucleotides read TGTGCCAGCAGTTACACCACAGGGGTAGGCTACAATGAGCAGTTCTTC. Its protein product is CASSYTTGVGYNEQFF.

This chain connects TRBV10-1 to TRBJ2-3; no clear D gene. Trimming took off 5 bases at V and 4 bases at J, with 13 bases between the two ends. Germline V gene sequence: CDR1 WNHNN, CDR2 SYGVQD (reference sequence). The CDR3 is 14 residues long. CDR3: CASSSRTVADTQYF. The CDR3 bases are TGCGCCAGCAGTTCCCGGACGGTCGCAGATACGCAGTATTTT.

The chain combines TRBV5-1 with TRBJ2-2, with 10 bases that match TRBD2. The ends lost 8 bases at V and 3 bases at J; junction bases unmatched: 10. Germline V gene lookup returns CDR1 SGHRS and CDR2 YFSETQ. This CDR3 is built from 16 residues. The CDR3 nucleotides read TGCGCCAGTAGCGGACTAGCGGTAACCTACACCGGGGAGCTGTTTTTT. This sequence encodes CASSGLAVTYTGELFF.

This chain links TRBV6-6 with TRBJ2-7; D is uncertain. The length of the CDR3 is 13 residues. The V gene's germline CDR1 is MNHNY and CDR2 SVGAGI (reference sequence). The ends were cut back, 3 bases at V and 3 bases at J, with 9 bases in the middle. CDR3 sequence reads: CASSYSKNYEQYF. CDR3 in DNA: TGTGCCAGCAGTTATTCTAAAAACTACGAGCAGTACTTC.

This clone was counted a single time. At the DNA level, this CDR3 is encoded by other sequences in the same sample as well. The chain combines TRBV7-9 with TRBJ1-2; D might be TRBD1 (5 bases). The length of the CDR3 is 14 residues. V lost 1 base and J 6 bases, leaving 12 bases between the germline ends. Germline CDR1 SEHNR, CDR2 FQNEAQ (reference sequence). The CDR3 region has the DNA TGTGCCAGCAGCTTAGTTGGGCAGGGTGATGGCTACACCTTC. It codes for CASSLVGQGDGYTF.

V is TRBV18 and J is TRBJ2-1, with TRBD2 matching over 10 bases. This CDR3 region has 15 residues. CDR1 is KGHSH and CDR2 is LQKENI in the germline V gene. Trimming took 0 bases from V and 8 from J; bases not matched to a gene: 4. The CDR3 is CASSPPSGRPYEQFF. CDR3 in DNA: TGTGCCAGCTCACCACCTAGCGGGAGGCCCTATGAGCAGTTCTTC.

The gene calls are TRBV27 and TRBJ2-7, with 8 bases matching TRBD1. The CDR3 consists of 13 residues. Germline CDR1 MNHEY, CDR2 SMNVEV (reference sequence). Trimming took 6 bases from V and 6 from J; bases not matched to a gene: 7. The CDR3 is CASRRTGPGEQYF. The CDR3 bases are TGTGCCAGCAGACGGACAGGGCCGGGCGAGCAGTACTTC.

V and J are TRBV6-4 and TRBJ2-6, with 11 bases that match TRBD2. Germline V gives CDR1 MRHNA, CDR2 SNTAGT. CDR3 length: 17 residues. With 2 bases clipped from V and 0 bases from J, the junction kept 0 bases outside the gene matches. In nucleotides, the CDR3 is TGTGCCAGCAGTGACGGGACTAGCGGCTCTGGGGCCAACGTCCTGACTTTC. It specifies CASSDGTSGSGANVLTF.

This clone showed up just once. The chain has TRBV6-5 and TRBJ2-7; D gene uncertain. The germline V and J ends were trimmed by 0 bases and 3 bases, with 12 bases remaining between them. Looked up from germline, CDR1 is MNHEY and CDR2 is SVGAGI. The CDR3 has 15 amino acids. The DNA of the CDR3 is TGTGCCAGCAGTTACTCTTCGGGTTTCAACTACGAGCAGTACTTC. As protein: CASSYSSGFNYEQYF.

In this sample, this clone turned up a few times. J is TRBJ1-1 and V is TRBV18; the D is unclear. Germline CDR1 reads KGHSH; CDR2 reads LQKENI. Trimming shortened V by 3 bases and J by 4 bases, and 12 bases separated the two germline ends. The CDR3 spans 14 residues. CDR3: CASSPFDSSTEAFF. The CDR3 DNA sequence: TGTGCCAGCTCACCGTTCGATTCGAGCACTGAAGCTTTCTTT.

This clone was picked up a small number of times. The chain carries TRBV9 and TRBJ2-7; TRBD2 matches at 8 bases. Germline lookup yields CDR1 SGDLS and CDR2 YYNGEE. CDR3 size: 14 residues. V trimming: 4 bases; J trimming: 0 bases; junction bases outside the gene matches: 3. CDR3 bases: TGTGCCAGCAGCATTAGCGGGGACTCCTACGAGCAGTACTTC. It yields the protein CASSISGDSYEQYF.

The V call is TRBV5-1, the J call TRBJ2-1, with D tentatively TRBD1 or TRBD2 (5 bases each). The V end lost 2 bases, the J end lost 1 base, and 10 bases lay between the germline ends. The germline CDR1 and CDR2 sequences are SGHRS and YFSETQ. The length of the CDR3 is 15 residues. The CDR3 DNA sequence: TGCGCCAGCAGCTTTGAGGGGTGGTCCTACAATGAGCAGTTCTTC. It translates to CASSFEGWSYNEQFF.

The V gene is TRBV3-1 (or the pseudogene TRBV3-2), the J gene TRBJ1-4, with 7 bases that match TRBD1. Germline V gene lookup returns CDR1 LGHDT and CDR2 YNNKEL (reference sequence). The trim removed 7 bases at V and 8 bases at J, leaving 7 bases unmatched. CDR3 size: 13 residues. Written as DNA, the CDR3 is TGTGCCAGCACGGGGAGGGGGCACGAAAAACTGTTTTTT. Its protein is CASTGRGHEKLFF.